A selection of T cell receptor beta chains follows, all from one sample in a study of cytomegalovirus exposure and HLA in healthy donors. Only in-frame clones appear in the TCRdb table, and some are missing; sequencing was by immunoSEQ multiplex PCR. The sample consists of about 130,000 clones, roughly four fifths of them appearing once. The sample taken for sequencing was PBMCs. These receptors originate from a girl aged 2 to 9 in good health and CMV-seronegative. Both conserved end residues are part of each CDR3. The D gene is left open where the match is weak. Size is stated for part of the rows, as once, few or many counts, or as a class when the clone is expanded.

CDR3 protein,CDR3 DNA,D gene,J gene,V gene,clone size
CASRGPGRGTGELFF,TGTGCCAGCAGGGGCCCTGGACGGGGGACCGGGGAGCTGTTTTTT,NA,TRBJ2-2,TRBV6-1,NA
CSVDSGRSYNEQFF,TGCAGCGTTGATTCAGGGCGCTCCTACAATGAGCAGTTCTTC,NA,TRBJ2-1,TRBV29-1,NA
CASSDKGWGDNQPQHF,TGCGCCAGCAGTGATAAGGGATGGGGCGACAATCAGCCCCAGCATTTT,NA,TRBJ1-5,TRBV10-2,NA
CASNFSRDKGETQYF,TGTGCCAGCAACTTCTCCCGGGACAAAGGGGAGACCCAGTACTTC,NA,TRBJ2-5,TRBV21-1,NA
CASSVDSGSYNEQFF,TGTGCCAGCAGCGTAGACAGCGGCTCCTACAATGAGCAGTTCTTC,NA,TRBJ2-1,TRBV9,NA
CASRPTPSSYNEQFF,TGTGCCAGCAGGCCGACACCGAGCTCCTACAATGAGCAGTTCTTC,NA,TRBJ2-1,TRBV5-6,NA
CASGPSGGTFQFF,TGTGCCAGCGGCCCCTCAGGGGGGACTTTTCAGTTCTTC,NA,TRBJ2-1,TRBV27,NA
CASSFLAGGGEEQYF,TGTGCCAGCAGCTTCCTAGCGGGAGGAGGAGAAGAGCAGTACTTC,TRBD2,TRBJ2-7,TRBV7-8,once
CASSLEDSYGYTF,TGCGCCAGCAGCTTGGAGGACAGCTATGGCTACACCTTC,NA,TRBJ1-2,TRBV5-1,NA
CASGLATSGDFQETQYF,TGTGCTAGTGGTTTGGCCACTAGCGGGGATTTCCAAGAGACCCAGTACTTC,TRBD2,TRBJ2-5,TRBV12-5,NA
CASIRSGGTDTQYF,TGTGCCAGCATCCGAAGCGGCGGCACAGATACGCAGTATTTT,NA,TRBJ2-3,TRBV28,NA
CASSEECGTGLVSNQPQHF,TGTGCCAGCAGTGAAGAGTGTGGGACAGGGTTGGTAAGCAATCAGCCCCAGCATTTT,TRBD1,TRBJ1-5,TRBV6-1,NA
CASSPGLQETQYF,TGTGCCAGCTCACCGGGACTACAAGAGACCCAGTACTTC,TRBD2,TRBJ2-5,TRBV18,NA
CASRSPTGTNSPLHF,TGTGCCAGCAGGTCTCCGACAGGGACCAATTCACCCCTCCACTTT,TRBD1,TRBJ1-6,TRBV6-5,once
CASSPRDRPYNSPLHF,TGCGCCAGCAGCCCACGGGACAGGCCTTATAATTCACCCCTCCACTTT,TRBD1,TRBJ1-6,TRBV4-3,NA
CASSANPGLQETQYF,TGCGCCAGCAGCGCGAACCCGGGACTCCAAGAGACCCAGTACTTC,NA,TRBJ2-5,TRBV5-1,NA
CASRTLGGDYGYTF,TGTGCCAGCAGGACGCTAGGGGGGGACTATGGCTACACCTTC,NA,TRBJ1-2,TRBV27,NA
CASSQEGASGGYNEQFF,TGCGCCAGCAGCCAAGAAGGGGCTAGCGGGGGTTACAATGAGCAGTTCTTC,TRBD2,TRBJ2-1,TRBV4-3,NA
CASSGLGPPISGLYGYTF,TGTGCCAGTAGTGGGCTCGGCCCTCCCATAAGTGGGCTCTATGGCTACACCTTC,NA,TRBJ1-2,TRBV19,NA
CAISESRGSEQYF,TGTGCCATCAGTGAGTCGAGAGGGTCCGAGCAGTACTTC,NA,TRBJ2-7,TRBV10-3,NA
CASSVDRMNTEAFF,TGTGCCAGCAGCGTGGACAGAATGAACACTGAAGCTTTCTTT,NA,TRBJ1-1,TRBV2,NA
CASRPTGTDDYEQYF,TGTGCCAGCAGACCAACCGGGACAGACGACTACGAGCAGTACTTC,TRBD1,TRBJ2-7,TRBV28,NA